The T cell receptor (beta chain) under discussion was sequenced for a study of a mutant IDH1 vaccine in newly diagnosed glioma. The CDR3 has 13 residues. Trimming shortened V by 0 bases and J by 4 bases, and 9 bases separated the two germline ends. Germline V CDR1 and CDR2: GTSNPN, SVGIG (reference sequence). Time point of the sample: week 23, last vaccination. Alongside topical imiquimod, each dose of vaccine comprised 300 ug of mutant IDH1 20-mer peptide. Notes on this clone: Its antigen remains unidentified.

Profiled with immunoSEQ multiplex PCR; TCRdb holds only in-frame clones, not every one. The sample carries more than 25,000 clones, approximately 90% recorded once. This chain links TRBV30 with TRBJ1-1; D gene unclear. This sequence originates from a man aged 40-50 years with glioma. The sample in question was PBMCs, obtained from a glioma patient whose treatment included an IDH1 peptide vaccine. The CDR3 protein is CAWSVTVSTEAFF. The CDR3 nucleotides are TGTGCCTGGAGTGTAACGGTGAGCACTGAAGCTTTCTTT.